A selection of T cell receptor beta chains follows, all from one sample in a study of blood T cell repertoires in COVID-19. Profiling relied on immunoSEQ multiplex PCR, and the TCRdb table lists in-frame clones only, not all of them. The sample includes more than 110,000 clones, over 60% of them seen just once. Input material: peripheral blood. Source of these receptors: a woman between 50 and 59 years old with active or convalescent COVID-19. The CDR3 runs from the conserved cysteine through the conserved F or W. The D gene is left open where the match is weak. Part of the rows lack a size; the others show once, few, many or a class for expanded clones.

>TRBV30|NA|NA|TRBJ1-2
CAWSVMGRSYGYTF
TGTGCCTGGAGTGTAATGGGGCGAAGCTATGGCTACACCTTC
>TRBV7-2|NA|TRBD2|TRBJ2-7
CASSFLGLVSVNEQYF
TGTGCCAGCAGCTTCCTTGGACTAGTGTCTGTAAACGAGCAGTACTTC
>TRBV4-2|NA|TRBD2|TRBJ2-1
CASSQDGLAGGSSYNEQFF
TGTGCCAGCAGCCAAGACGGACTAGCGGGAGGGAGCTCCTACAATGAGCAGTTCTTC
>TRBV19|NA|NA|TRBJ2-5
CASSPNREQETQYF
TGTGCCAGTAGTCCGAACAGGGAGCAAGAGACCCAGTACTTC
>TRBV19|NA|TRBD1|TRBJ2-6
CASSIDQRRQGLFSGANVLTF
TGTGCCAGTAGTATAGATCAGAGGCGACAGGGGCTTTTCTCGGGGGCCAACGTCCTGACTTTC
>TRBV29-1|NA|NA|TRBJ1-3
CSVLAAGEQNTIYF
TGCAGCGTTCTAGCGGCAGGGGAGCAAAACACCATATATTTT
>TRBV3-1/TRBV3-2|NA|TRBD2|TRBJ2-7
CASSQEGAGGDYEQYF
TGTGCCAGCAGCCAAGAAGGGGCGGGGGGAGACTACGAGCAGTACTTC
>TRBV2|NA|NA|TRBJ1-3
CASSEYGGIGNTIYF
TGTGCCAGCAGTGAATATGGAGGGATCGGAAACACCATATATTTT
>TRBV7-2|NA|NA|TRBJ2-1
CASSLEQKRTMRQFF
TGTGCCAGCAGCTTAGAACAAAAGCGTACAATGAGACAGTTCTTC
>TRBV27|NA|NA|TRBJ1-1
CASSPRLRGLTEAFF
TGTGCCAGCAGTCCTCGATTGAGAGGTCTCACTGAAGCTTTCTTT
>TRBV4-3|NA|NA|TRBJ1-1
CASSRLRMNTEAFF
TGCGCCAGCAGCCGCCTGAGAATGAACACTGAAGCTTTCTTT
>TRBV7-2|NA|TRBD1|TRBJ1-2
CASSSDRGGYGYTF
TGTGCCAGCAGCTCGGACAGGGGGGGTTATGGCTACACCTTC
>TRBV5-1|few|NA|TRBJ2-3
CASSPPGTTDTQYF
TGCGCCAGCAGCCCCCCCGGGACAACAGATACGCAGTATTTT
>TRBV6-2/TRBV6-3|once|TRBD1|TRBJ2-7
CASSLGTGRYEQYF
TGTGCCAGCAGTCTTGGGACAGGGCGCTACGAGCAGTACTTC
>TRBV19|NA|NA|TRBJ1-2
CASSIGPGPRSGGYTF
TGTGCCAGTAGTATAGGACCTGGGCCCCGAAGCGGCGGCTACACCTTC
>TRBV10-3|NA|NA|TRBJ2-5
CAIGERGGVETQYF
TGTGCCATCGGCGAGCGCGGCGGGGTAGAGACCCAGTACTTC
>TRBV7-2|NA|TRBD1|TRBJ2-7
CASSPQPGTGSYEQYF
TGTGCCAGCAGCCCGCAGCCCGGGACAGGATCCTACGAGCAGTACTTC
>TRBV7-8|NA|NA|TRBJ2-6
CASSLESSGWVRTGANVLTF
TGTGCCAGCAGCTTAGAATCATCAGGGTGGGTGAGGACTGGGGCCAACGTCCTGACTTTC
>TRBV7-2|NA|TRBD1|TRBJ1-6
CASSSLGQYNSPLHF
TGTGCCAGCAGCTCCCTGGGACAGTATAATTCACCCCTCCACTTT
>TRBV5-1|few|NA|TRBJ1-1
CASRGAGDVTEAFF
TGCGCCAGCAGGGGGGCCGGGGACGTCACTGAAGCTTTCTTT
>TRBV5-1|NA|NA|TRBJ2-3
CASSLAGGQVSADTQYF
TGCGCCAGCAGCTTGGCCGGGGGTCAGGTCAGCGCAGATACGCAGTATTTT
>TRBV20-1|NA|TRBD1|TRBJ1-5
CSASPERDSGIHSNQPQHF
TGCAGTGCTAGTCCCGAAAGGGACAGTGGGATCCATAGCAATCAGCCCCAGCATTTT
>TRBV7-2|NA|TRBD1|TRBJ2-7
CASSPNSEGQGRYEQYF
TGTGCCAGCAGCCCGAATAGCGAGGGACAGGGAAGATACGAGCAGTACTTC
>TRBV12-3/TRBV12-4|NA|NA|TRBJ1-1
CASSLALRSEAFF
TGTGCCAGCAGTTTAGCGCTTCGGTCTGAAGCTTTCTTT
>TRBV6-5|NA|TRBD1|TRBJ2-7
CASSSRQGLSYEQYF
TGTGCCAGCAGTTCCAGACAGGGGTTATCCTACGAGCAGTACTTC
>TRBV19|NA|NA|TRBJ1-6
CASSPGGGRSYNSPLHF
TGTGCCAGTAGTCCCGGTGGGGGCCGCTCCTATAATTCACCCCTCCACTTT
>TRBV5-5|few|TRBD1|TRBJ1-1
CASSLTRDRGSTEAFF
TGTGCCAGCAGCTTGACCCGGGACAGGGGGAGCACTGAAGCTTTCTTT
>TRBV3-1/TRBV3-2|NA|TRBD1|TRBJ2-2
CASSLGQGATGELFF
TGTGCCAGCAGCTTGGGACAGGGGGCGACCGGGGAGCTGTTTTTT
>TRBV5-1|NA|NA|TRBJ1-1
CASSLGPIGEGNTEAFF
TGCGCCAGCAGCTTGGGCCCGATCGGGGAAGGGAACACTGAAGCTTTCTTT
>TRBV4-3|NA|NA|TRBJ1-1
CASSGRGRTEAFF
TGCGCCAGCAGCGGCCGGGGTCGCACTGAAGCTTTCTTT
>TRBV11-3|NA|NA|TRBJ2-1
CASSGGAGVYNEQFF
TGTGCCAGCAGCGGGGGGGCGGGAGTTTACAATGAGCAGTTCTTC
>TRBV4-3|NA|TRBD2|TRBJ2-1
CASSQDYQRGDRLRNEQFF
TGCGCCAGCAGCCAAGATTATCAGCGGGGCGACCGGTTACGGAATGAGCAGTTCTTC
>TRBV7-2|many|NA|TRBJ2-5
CASSLRRGEGQYF
TGTGCCAGCAGCCTCCGACGGGGAGAGGGCCAGTACTTC
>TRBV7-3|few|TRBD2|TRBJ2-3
CASSLSVGLAGTDTQYF
TGTGCCAGCAGCTTATCTGTGGGACTAGCGGGAACAGATACGCAGTATTTT
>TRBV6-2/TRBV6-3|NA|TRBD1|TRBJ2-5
CASSYRSTGGYQETQYF
TGTGCCAGCAGTTATCGCTCGACAGGGGGGTACCAAGAGACCCAGTACTTC
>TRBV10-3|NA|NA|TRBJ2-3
CAISESGVDTDTQYF
TGTGCCATCAGTGAGTCGGGAGTGGACACAGATACGCAGTATTTT
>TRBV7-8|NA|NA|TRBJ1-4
CASSLSGRVNYEKLFF
TGTGCCAGCAGCTTATCAGGGAGGGTTAACTATGAAAAACTGTTTTTT
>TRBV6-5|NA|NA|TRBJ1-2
CASRSDTFYGYTF
TGTGCCAGCAGGTCGGACACCTTCTATGGCTACACCTTC
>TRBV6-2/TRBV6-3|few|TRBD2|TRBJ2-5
CASSSVAGGQETQYF
TGTGCCAGCAGTTCGGTAGCGGGGGGTCAAGAGACCCAGTACTTC
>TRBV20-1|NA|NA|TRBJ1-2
CSASLSGTQGGYTF
TGCAGTGCTAGTCTCTCCGGGACTCAAGGGGGCTACACCTTC
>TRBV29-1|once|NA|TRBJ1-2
CSAHRESNGYTF
TGCAGCGCACACAGGGAGTCGAATGGCTACACCTTC
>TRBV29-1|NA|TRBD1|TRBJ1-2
CSVAVGQGGYTF
TGCAGCGTTGCTGTGGGACAGGGTGGCTACACCTTC
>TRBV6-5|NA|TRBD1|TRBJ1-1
CASGDRGATEAFF
TGTGCCAGCGGGGACAGAGGTGCCACTGAAGCTTTCTTT
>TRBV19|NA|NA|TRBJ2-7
CASSPGPSYEQYF
TGTGCCAGTAGTCCAGGCCCCTCCTACGAGCAGTACTTC
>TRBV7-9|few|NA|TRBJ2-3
CASSLEGFRTDTQYF
TGTGCCAGCAGCTTGGAGGGTTTTCGCACAGATACGCAGTATTTT
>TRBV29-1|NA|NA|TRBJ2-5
CSVDWVEGIPTQYF
TGCAGCGTTGATTGGGTAGAGGGCATCCCTACCCAGTACTTC
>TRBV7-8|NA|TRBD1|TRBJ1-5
CASSLAGGAGQPQHF
TGTGCCAGCAGCTTAGCAGGGGGCGCGGGTCAGCCCCAGCATTTT
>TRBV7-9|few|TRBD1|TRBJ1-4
CASSLVQGANEKLFF
TGTGCCAGCAGCTTAGTGCAGGGGGCTAATGAAAAACTGTTTTTT
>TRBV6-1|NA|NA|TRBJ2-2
CASSEGAGYTGELFF
TGTGCCAGCAGTGAAGGCGCGGGATACACCGGGGAGCTGTTTTTT